This TCR beta chain is from a study of shared clonotypes between healthy human individuals. Notes on the study in general: Clonotype sharing among donors was thought likely to change with sequencing depth.

Several immunoSEQ plates held equal portions of the genomic DNA taken from each subset. Data came from immunoSEQ multiplex PCR; TCRdb stores just in-frame clones and leaves some out. The profile shows roughly 2,000,000 clones, about 93% of them singletons. Worth noting for this clone: The antigen is unknown.

Cells designated naive CD8 were CD45RO-negative and were positively selected for CCR7, with terminally differentiated effector memory CD45RA+ cells excluded. The CDR3 extends over 13 amino acids. The V and J ends lost 6 bases and 1 base respectively, with 10 bases between them. In germline, CDR1 is SNHLY, CDR2 FYNNEI. The sequence came from a man younger than 35 in good health. Some clones in this sample may be carry-over from other donors' samples. The sample comprised naive CD8+ T cells from PBMCs. The genes are TRBV2 and TRBJ2-7, with D uncertain. The CDR3 sequence: CASRSSESYEQYF. The DNA of the CDR3 is TGTGCCAGCAGATCCAGCGAATCCTACGAGCAGTACTTC.